The 32 T cell receptor beta chains reported below all come from one sample, sequenced in a study of T-cell memory formation after mild COVID-19. TCRdb re-called the 5' RACE reads through MiXCR, storing one row per CDR3 protein. The repertoire holds some 100,000 distinct CDR3 sequences, 8.5% to 14% seen once, with 40% in the top ten. Material: PBMCs or a T cell subset sorted from them (not recorded which). The receptor set was obtained from a man in his late teens or twenties who had mild COVID-19 (a few samples of this study predate the infection). Cell type and time point are not known.

This chain's CDR3 is CASTGGGGPYNEQFF. CDR3 coding DNA: TGTGCCAGCACTGGAGGGGGGGGCCCCTACAATGAGCAGTTCTTC. V is TRBV6-5 and J is TRBJ2-1, with D perhaps TRBD2 (7 bases). The CDR3 is made up of 15 amino acids. V was shortened by 7 bases and J by 2 bases, with 15 bases between the two germline ends. The germline V gene encodes CDR1 MNHEY and CDR2 SVGAGI.

The chain is built from TRBV7-2 and TRBJ2-2, with 8 bases aligning to TRBD2. With V trimmed by 3 bases and J by 3 bases, 9 bases remained unmatched. CDR3 length equals 17 residues. Germline assignment: CDR1 SGHTA and CDR2 FQGNSA. The CDR3 loop is CASSLPGGAVDTGELFF. CDR3 DNA: TGTGCCAGCAGCTTGCCCGGGGGGGCCGTGGACACCGGGGAGCTGTTTTTT.

This clonotype has more than one count but fewer than ten. The V gene is TRBV25-1, the J gene TRBJ2-3; possibly TRBD1 or TRBD2 for D (6 bases each). Trimming removed 10 bases from V and 3 bases from J, with 17 bases in between. CDR1 is MGHDK and CDR2 is SYGVNS in the germline V gene. The CDR3 sequence is 14 residues long. DNA of the CDR3: TGTGCCACCACCCGAGGGGGGCCTACAGATACGCAGTATTTT. Amino acids: CATTRGGPTDTQYF.

V gene TRBV7-8 combines with J gene TRBJ2-2, with D perhaps matching TRBD1 (5 bases). Germline values: CDR1 SGHVS, CDR2 FQNEAQ. The ends were cut back, 1 base at V and 3 bases at J, with 6 bases in the middle. The CDR3 contains 14 residues. CDR3 nucleotide sequence: TGTGCCAGCAGCTTAGGCAGGGACACCGGGGAGCTGTTTTTT. Translated: CASSLGRDTGELFF.

The chain is built from TRBV6-5 and TRBJ2-1; D possibly corresponds to TRBD1 (6 bases). Germline loops: CDR1 MNHEY, CDR2 SVGAGI. Trimming removed 6 bases at V and 10 bases at J, with 10 bases between. The length of the CDR3 is 11 residues. As DNA, the CDR3 is TGTGCCAGCAGGGGGGCTGGAGAGCAGTTCTTC. Amino acid sequence: CASRGAGEQFF.

This clonotype has a handful of counts. The chain joins TRBV14 to TRBJ2-1; maybe TRBD1 (6 bases). V lost 0 bases and J 7 bases, leaving 10 bases between the germline ends. The CDR3 runs 14 residues. Germline V CDR1 and CDR2: SGHDN, FVKESK. The DNA for the CDR3 is TGTGCCAGCAGCCAAGACCCAGGGGCAAATGAGCAGTTCTTC. Encoded protein: CASSQDPGANEQFF.

The V and J genes are TRBV7-2 and TRBJ2-3; TRBD2 aligns across 7 bases. Germline V gene lookup returns CDR1 SGHTA and CDR2 FQGNSA. The CDR3 covers 13 residues. V lost 9 bases to trimming and J lost 1 base; unmatched junction nucleotides: 4. The CDR3 nucleotides are TGTGCCAGTGGGGGAGGGGGCACAGATACGCAGTATTTT. It is translated as CASGGGGTDTQYF. The full variable domain, rest sourced from reference TRBV7-2 and TRBJ2-3, is GAGVSQSPSNKVTEKGKDVELRCDPISGHTALYWYRQSLGQGLEFLIYFQGNSAPDKSGLPSDRFSAERTGGSVSTLTIQRTQQEDSAVYLCASGGGGTDTQYFGPGTRLTVL.

The gene calls are TRBV7-9 and TRBJ2-1; TRBD2 agrees at 9 bases. CDR3 length equals 16 residues. Trimming at V came to 5 bases and at J to 7 bases, leaving 12 bases not matched to a gene. Germline-derived CDR1 and CDR2 are SEHNR and FQNEAQ (reference sequence). CDR3 sequence reads: CASSHGTSRFLNEQFF. The CDR3 DNA is TGTGCCAGCAGCCACGGGACTAGCCGATTCCTAAATGAGCAGTTCTTC.

This clonotype was detected a few times. The CDR3 DNA follows: TGTGCCAGCAGCTTCGGGATACACTACGAGCAGTACGTC. This gives the protein CASSFGIHYEQYV. The chain is built from TRBV5-6 and TRBJ2-7; D is perhaps TRBD2 (5 bases). The CDR3 covers 13 residues. V was trimmed by 2 bases and J by 3 bases, leaving 9 bases between them. Germline CDR1 SGHDT, CDR2 YYEEEE.

In its sample, this clonotype was seen a few times. This chain joins TRBV11-2 and TRBJ2-2; TRBD2 matches at 13 bases. Germline V gene lookup returns CDR1 SGHAT and CDR2 FQNNGV. The V gene end was trimmed by 5 bases and the J gene end by 8 bases; junction bases not matched to a gene: 8. The CDR3 has 16 amino acids. The CDR3 DNA sequence: TGTGCCAGCAGCGGACTAGCGGGGGCCGCGGGAGGGGAGCTGTTTTTT. It yields the protein CASSGLAGAAGGELFF.

The chain carries TRBV4-1 and TRBJ2-7; no firm D call. V was pared by 0 bases and J by 2 bases, with 14 bases between. The germline V gene encodes CDR1 MGHRA and CDR2 YSYEKL. The CDR3 is made up of 16 amino acids. The CDR3 DNA follows: TGCGCCAGCAGCCAAGATGGGTCCTGGAGTACCTACGAGCAGTACTTC. Translating it yields CASSQDGSWSTYEQYF.

The table lists this clonotype with many counts. This chain joins TRBV7-9 and TRBJ2-3; 7 bases map to TRBD1. The CDR3 sequence is 16 residues long. J was trimmed by 0 bases and V by 5 bases; bases with no gene match: 8. Germline V gene data show CDR1 as SEHNR and CDR2 as FQNEAQ (reference sequence). The CDR3, as DNA: TGTGCCAGCAGCCAACAGGGGTCTTCTAGCACAGATACGCAGTATTTT. Encoded protein: CASSQQGSSSTDTQYF.

The chain carries TRBV4-3 and TRBJ1-1; D gene unclear. Per germline, CDR1 LGHNA and CDR2 YSLEER. The CDR3 sequence is 14 residues long. V was shortened by 0 bases and J by 3 bases, with 8 bases between the two germline ends. The CDR3 here is CASSQDLGDTEAFF. In DNA form, the CDR3 reads TGCGCCAGCAGCCAAGATCTCGGGGACACTGAAGCTTTCTTT.

This clonotype showed up just a few times. The V gene is TRBV4-2, the J gene TRBJ2-7, with D hard to call. Per germline, CDR1 LGHNA and CDR2 YNFKEQ. CDR3 length: 16 amino acids. Trimming took off 0 bases at V and 5 bases at J, with 17 bases between the two ends. CDR3: CASSQDLLMGGDEQYF. The CDR3 coding sequence is TGTGCCAGCAGCCAAGATCTCCTTATGGGCGGCGACGAGCAGTACTTC.

The chain employs TRBV7-9 and TRBJ2-3; D not certain. This CDR3 region has 10 residues. With 11 bases removed from V and 5 bases from J, the gap between germline ends came to 8 bases. Germline CDR1 reads SEHNR; CDR2 reads FQNEAQ (reference sequence). CDR3 DNA sequence: TGTGCCGGAGAGGAAGATACGCAGTATTTT. Its protein is CAGEEDTQYF.

This clonotype was seen at least ten times. This sequence joins TRBV10-3 and TRBJ2-1; TRBD1 is a possible D gene (6 bases). Trimming took 8 bases from V and 5 from J, leaving 16 bases between them. Germline V gene sequence: CDR1 ENHRY, CDR2 SYGVKD. This CDR3 is built from 14 residues. In DNA form, the CDR3 reads TGTGCCATCGATGATCCGGGACAAGACAATGAGCAGTTCTTC. Translating it yields CAIDDPGQDNEQFF.

This clonotype was seen a handful of times. The chain joins TRBV25-1 to TRBJ2-5; tentative D call: TRBD2 (5 bases). CDR3 length: 13 amino acids. Looked up from germline, CDR1 is MGHDK and CDR2 is SYGVNS. The V and J ends lost 3 bases and 4 bases respectively, with 9 bases between them. The CDR3 DNA is TGTGCCAGCAGTGACGGGATCGGAGAGACCCAGTACTTC. Its translation is CASSDGIGETQYF.

This clonotype showed up just a few times. The CDR3 region is CASSPKAGGFSYEQYV. The CDR3 DNA reads as TGTGCCAGCAGTCCCAAGGCCGGGGGCTTCTCCTACGAGCAGTACGTC. The genes are TRBV6-5 and TRBJ2-7; perhaps D is TRBD1 or TRBD2 (6 bases each). The V end was cut by 5 bases, the J end by 0 bases, with 17 bases between. Looked up from germline, CDR1 is MNHEY and CDR2 is SVGAGI. The CDR3 contains 16 residues.

J is TRBJ2-7 and V is TRBV4-2; D is ambiguous. Deletions cut 4 bases from V and 5 bases from J, with 12 bases between. Germline values: CDR1 LGHNA, CDR2 YNFKEQ. CDR3 length equals 13 residues. DNA for the CDR3: TGTGCCAGCAGCCTGGATGGAACGGACGAGCAGTACTTC. Protein sequence: CASSLDGTDEQYF.

J is TRBJ2-3 and V is TRBV5-1; TRBD2 is a possible D gene (6 bases). In germline, CDR1 is SGHRS, CDR2 YFSETQ. V was cut by 4 bases and J by 2 bases, with 14 bases left in between. This CDR3 contains 15 residues. CDR3 protein: CASSKRGVNTDTQYF. The CDR3 bases are TGCGCCAGCAGCAAACGCGGGGTAAACACAGATACGCAGTATTTT.

This clonotype came up a few times. This sequence joins TRBV7-9 and TRBJ2-7; 7 bases are shared with TRBD1. V was pared by 9 bases and J by 0 bases, with 5 bases of the junction left unmatched. In germline, CDR1 is SEHNR, CDR2 FQNEAQ (reference sequence). The CDR3 covers 13 residues. CDR3 coding DNA: TGTGCCAGTCGACAGGGTGGCTCCTACGAGCAGTACTTC. Translated, it gives CASRQGGSYEQYF.

V and J are TRBV7-8 and TRBJ2-4; D is possibly TRBD1 (5 bases). V gave up 5 bases and J gave up 0 bases, with 14 bases separating them. This CDR3 spans 16 amino acids. Germline loops: CDR1 SGHVS, CDR2 FQNEAQ. The DNA of the CDR3 is TGTGCCAGCAGCACCCCTGGACACCTAGCCAAAAACATTCAGTACTTC. It encodes CASSTPGHLAKNIQYF.

The V and J genes are TRBV15 and TRBJ1-1, with no clear D. The V and J ends lost 0 bases and 6 bases respectively, with 8 bases between them. Germline V lookup: CDR1 LNHNV, CDR2 YYDKDF (reference sequence). The CDR3 covers 13 residues. The CDR3 DNA reads TGTGCCACCAGCAGAGATCGAGTCTCTGAAGCTTTCTTT. Amino acids: CATSRDRVSEAFF.

V is TRBV4-3 and J is TRBJ1-2, with unresolved D. The V end was cut by 0 bases, the J end by 4 bases, with 12 bases between. CDR1 is LGHNA, CDR2 YSLEER, per germline. The CDR3 extends over 15 amino acids. The CDR3 sequence is CASSQDLTVPYGYTF. CDR3 sequence (DNA): TGCGCCAGCAGCCAAGACTTGACGGTCCCCTATGGCTACACCTTC.

This clonotype was picked up a small number of times. The genes are TRBV2 and TRBJ2-2, with TRBD2 identical over 9 bases. V was pared by 3 bases and J by 3 bases, with 2 bases of the junction left unmatched. The CDR3 is made up of 15 amino acids. Germline values: CDR1 SNHLY, CDR2 FYNNEI. Here the CDR3 reads CASSDSGGDTGELFF. In nucleotides, the CDR3 is TGTGCCAGCAGTGATAGCGGGGGAGACACCGGGGAGCTGTTTTTT.

In its sample, this clonotype was seen a few times. This rearrangement joins TRBV4-1 to TRBJ2-5; tentative D call: TRBD2 (5 bases). V lost 2 bases, J lost 5 bases, and 15 bases lay in between. Germline V lookup: CDR1 MGHRA, CDR2 YSYEKL. CDR3 size: 15 residues. CDR3 residues: CASSQHTRGLETQYF. The CDR3 DNA reads as TGCGCCAGCAGCCAACACACACGGGGTTTGGAGACCCAGTACTTC.

Only a few counts were recorded for this clonotype. This chain uses TRBV30 with TRBJ2-5; 12 bases align to TRBD2. CDR3 length equals 15 residues. With V trimmed by 2 bases and J by 4 bases, 5 bases remained unmatched. In germline, CDR1 is GTSNPN, CDR2 SVGIG (reference sequence). The CDR3 nucleotides read TGTGCCTGGAGTCTAGCGGGGGGGTCGATAGAGACCCAGTACTTC. This encodes CAWSLAGGSIETQYF. Based on the CDR3 plus reference TRBV30 and TRBJ2-5, the full variable domain is SQTIHQWPATLVQPVGSPLSLECTVEGTSNPNLYWYRQAAGRGLQLLFYSVGIGQISSEVPQNLSASRPQDRQFILSSKKLLLSDSGFYLCAWSLAGGSIETQYFGPGTRLLVL.

This clonotype was observed many times. The chain recombines TRBV7-8 with TRBJ2-1, with 7 bases identical to TRBD2. CDR1 and CDR2 (germline): SGHVS, FQNEAQ. J lost 5 bases, V lost 1 base, and 2 bases had no gene match. The CDR3 spans 14 residues. The CDR3 here is CASSLGRGDNEQFF. The CDR3 DNA sequence: TGTGCCAGCAGCTTAGGTCGGGGGGACAATGAGCAGTTCTTC.

This clonotype was seen a few times. This chain connects TRBV4-2 to TRBJ2-1, with TRBD2 matching 11 bases. The CDR3 covers 14 residues. Germline assignment: CDR1 LGHNA and CDR2 YNFKEQ. V shed 5 bases and J 8 bases; nucleotides not matched to a gene: 5. CDR3 loop: CASSASGGTDEQFF. For the CDR3, the DNA is TGTGCCAGCAGCGCTAGCGGGGGGACGGATGAGCAGTTCTTC.

This rearrangement joins TRBV19 to TRBJ1-6, with 11 bases fitting TRBD1. CDR1 and CDR2 from the germline V gene are LNHDA and SQIVND (reference sequence). The CDR3 spans 14 residues. The J segment lost 9 bases and the V segment lost 6 bases, leaving 4 bases of the junction unmatched. Here the CDR3 reads CASSLGTGGSPLHF. The CDR3 coding sequence is TGTGCCAGTAGCCTCGGGACAGGGGGTTCACCCCTCCACTTT.

This clonotype was detected a few times. The chain recombines TRBV5-1 with TRBJ1-3; possibly TRBD1 for D (5 bases). Germline CDR1 is SGHRS and CDR2 is YFSETQ. This CDR3 has 13 residues. With 4 bases removed from V and 2 bases from J, the gap between germline ends came to 7 bases. CDR3 amino acids: CASSPDTGNTIYF. CDR3 nucleotide sequence: TGCGCCAGCAGCCCGGACACTGGAAACACCATATATTTT. Full variable domain (outside the CDR3, taken from reference TRBV5-1 and TRBJ1-3): KAGVTQTPRYLIKTRGQQVTLSCSPISGHRSVSWYQQTPGQGLQFLFEYFSETQRNKGNFPGRFSGRQFSNSRSEMNVSTLELGDSALYLCASSPDTGNTIYFGEGSWLTVV.

This clonotype was seen many times. The J gene is TRBJ1-1, the V gene TRBV7-9; D unresolved. The CDR3 extends over 12 amino acids. Per the germline V gene, CDR1 is SEHNR and CDR2 is FQNEAQ (reference sequence). V lost 7 bases, J lost 4 bases, and 10 bases lay in between. Here the CDR3 reads CASKEGSTEAFF. The CDR3 DNA reads as TGTGCCAGCAAGGAGGGAAGCACTGAAGCTTTCTTT.